The 29 T cell receptor beta chains given below trace back to one sample, sequenced in a study of lymphopenia after photon versus proton radiotherapy. The protocol was immunoSEQ multiplex PCR, while the TCRdb copy is restricted to in-frame clones and leaves out a portion. The profile shows 35,000 to 50,000 clones, approximately 82% of them singletons. The sequencing used peripheral blood, collected from a patient treated with proton-based radiotherapy. The receptor set was obtained from an older woman with pancreatic cancer.

A few counts support this clone. This rearrangement joins TRBV5-4 to TRBJ2-5, with D unclear. V was pared by 0 bases and J by 0 bases, with 9 bases between. The germline V gene has CDR1 SGHNT and CDR2 YYREEE (reference sequence). The CDR3 runs to 15 residues. The CDR3, as DNA: TGTGCCAGCAGCTTGGTCGTAGGAAACCAAGAGACCCAGTACTTC. Encoded protein: CASSLVVGNQETQYF.

CDR3 residues: CASSQTTQTSRGLFF. As DNA, the CDR3 is TGTGCCAGCAGCCAGACGACACAAACCTCCCGGGGACTGTTTTTT. The gene calls are TRBV7-9 and TRBJ1-4; no firm D call. The CDR3 totals 15 residues. The germline gives CDR1 SEHNR, CDR2 FQNEAQ (reference sequence). V lost 5 bases, J lost 13 bases, and 23 bases lay in between.

The rearrangement joins TRBV5-5 to TRBJ1-1, with D possibly being TRBD1 (5 bases). Per germline, CDR1 SGHKS and CDR2 YYEKEE (reference sequence). The CDR3 loop spans 13 amino acids. V lost 3 bases, J lost 11 bases, and 17 bases lay in between. The CDR3 spells CASSSERGLGAFF. Written as DNA, the CDR3 is TGTGCCAGCAGCTCTGAGAGGGGTTTAGGCGCTTTCTTT.

This chain uses TRBV4-1 with TRBJ2-5; maybe TRBD2 (6 bases). This CDR3 is built from 15 residues. Germline-derived CDR1 and CDR2 are MGHRA and YSYEKL. Between the trimmed V and J ends, which lost 8 bases and 2 bases, there was a span of 18 bases. The DNA for the CDR3 is TGCGCCAGCGCCATGGAGGAGGGAAGACAAGAGACCCAGTACTTC. Translated, it gives CASAMEEGRQETQYF.

The genes are TRBV5-1 and TRBJ1-3; 8 bases map to TRBD1. Germline assignment: CDR1 SGHRS and CDR2 YFSETQ. The J segment lost 13 bases and the V segment lost 0 bases, leaving 12 bases of the junction unmatched. The CDR3 contains 15 residues. The CDR3 nucleotides are TGCGCCAGCAGCTTGGGGACAGGGAAAACAACGGATATATATTTT. Amino acids: CASSLGTGKTTDIYF.

V and J are TRBV30 and TRBJ1-3; 8 positions match TRBD1. This CDR3 comprises 13 residues. Germline V CDR1 and CDR2: GTSNPN, SVGIG (reference sequence). The V segment lost 5 bases and the J segment 4 bases; nucleotides outside the gene matches: 4. CDR3 sequence reads: CAWGQGTGNTIYF. The CDR3 coding sequence is TGTGCCTGGGGACAGGGAACCGGAAACACCATATATTTT. Full variable domain (missing parts from reference TRBV30 and TRBJ1-3): SQTIHQWPATLVQPVGSPLSLECTVEGTSNPNLYWYRQAAGRGLQLLFYSVGIGQISSEVPQNLSASRPQDRQFILSSKKLLLSDSGFYLCAWGQGTGNTIYFGEGSWLTVV.

The V and J genes are TRBV7-2 and TRBJ2-4; 9 bases align to TRBD2. The ends lost 3 bases at V and 1 base at J; junction bases unmatched: 4. Germline CDR1 and CDR2: SGHTA and FQGNSA. This CDR3 has 16 amino acids. The CDR3 nucleotides read TGTGCCAGCAGCTTCCCCAGCGGGAGGGCCAAAAACATTCAGTACTTC. It specifies CASSFPSGRAKNIQYF. The full variable domain, with the rest looked up from reference TRBV7-2 and TRBJ2-4, is GAGVSQSPSNKVTEKGKDVELRCDPISGHTALYWYRQSLGQGLEFLIYFQGNSAPDKSGLPSDRFSAERTGGSVSTLTIQRTQQEDSAVYLCASSFPSGRAKNIQYFGAGTRLSVL.

This chain joins TRBV15 and TRBJ2-7; either TRBD1 or TRBD2 may fit D (5 bases each). Germline V gene sequence: CDR1 LNHNV, CDR2 YYDKDF (reference sequence). Trimming took 1 base from V and 2 from J, leaving 12 bases between them. The CDR3 covers 15 residues. CDR3 coding DNA: TGTGCCACCAGCAGAGCCGGGACGGGACCCTACGAGCAGTACTTC. It specifies CATSRAGTGPYEQYF. Drawing the rest from reference TRBV15 and TRBJ2-7, the complete variable domain is DAMVIQNPRYQVTQFGKPVTLSCSQTLNHNVMYWYQQKSSQAPKLLFHYYDKDFNNEADTPDNFQSRRPNTSFCFLDIRSPGLGDTAMYLCATSRAGTGPYEQYFGPGTRLTVT.

This chain joins TRBV25-1 and TRBJ2-7; D is perhaps TRBD1 (5 bases). V shed 3 bases and J shed 2 bases, with 8 bases lying between them. The CDR3 spans 13 residues. Germline lookup yields CDR1 MGHDK and CDR2 SYGVNS. The CDR3 loop is CASSEQTAYEQYF. The CDR3 nucleotides read TGTGCCAGCAGTGAGCAGACAGCCTACGAGCAGTACTTC.

CDR3 sequence: CASTGRGSYEQYF. The CDR3 coding sequence is TGTGCCAGCACGGGCCGGGGTTCCTACGAGCAGTACTTC. The chain combines TRBV5-6 with TRBJ2-7; tentative D call: TRBD2 (5 bases). Germline CDR1 reads SGHDT; CDR2 reads YYEEEE. The CDR3 is 13 amino acids. Deletions cut 6 bases from V and 1 base from J, with 11 bases between.

The J gene is TRBJ2-4, the V gene TRBV28; a weak D match, TRBD2 (5 bases). Germline V CDR1 and CDR2: MDHEN, SYDVKM. V was shortened by 5 bases and J by 8 bases, with 16 bases between the two germline ends. CDR3 length equals 14 residues. The CDR3 DNA sequence: TGTGCCAGCAGTACGACCGGCGGGTCTCACATTCAGTACTTC. Its translation is CASSTTGGSHIQYF.

This clone was counted between two and nine times. V is TRBV4-3 and J is TRBJ2-7; D might be TRBD2 (5 bases). This CDR3 spans 14 amino acids. V was shortened by 1 base and J by 6 bases, with 13 bases between the two germline ends. Germline V gene lookup returns CDR1 LGHNA and CDR2 YSLEER. The CDR3 loop is CASSQGPWTREQYF. As DNA, the CDR3 is TGCGCCAGCAGCCAAGGACCTTGGACTCGCGAGCAGTACTTC.

The DNA for the CDR3 is TGTGCCAGCAGCTTAGGGAAGCGGGACGGGGATACGCAGTATTTT. Its translation is CASSLGKRDGDTQYF. The chain uses TRBV7-9 and TRBJ2-3; 7 bases agree with TRBD2. J was trimmed by 6 bases and V by 1 base; bases with no gene match: 7. The CDR3 has 15 amino acids. CDR1 and CDR2 from the germline V gene are SEHNR and FQNEAQ (reference sequence). The variable domain in full, completed from reference TRBV7-9 and TRBJ2-3, reads DTGVSQNPRHKITKRGQNVTFRCDPISEHNRLYWYRQTLGQGPEFLTYFQNEAQLEKSRLLSDRFSAERPKGSFSTLEIQRTEQGDSAMYLCASSLGKRDGDTQYFGPGTRLTVL.

This clone was seen more than once but under ten times. The V call is TRBV18, the J call TRBJ2-1; no clear D gene. Trimming took off 2 bases at V and 3 bases at J, with 5 bases between the two ends. Germline V gene data show CDR1 as KGHSH and CDR2 as LQKENI. The CDR3 sequence is 13 residues long. DNA for the CDR3: TGTGCCAGCTCACCAAGCGTCTACAATGAGCAGTTCTTC. Translated: CASSPSVYNEQFF.

The gene calls are TRBV2 and TRBJ2-7; tentatively, D is TRBD2 (6 bases). CDR1 SNHLY and CDR2 FYNNEI come from the germline V gene. Trimming removed 5 bases from V and 0 bases from J, with 14 bases in between. The CDR3 contains 15 residues. The CDR3 nucleotides read TGTGCCAGCAGTCAGAAGGAGCGGGTCTCCTACGAGCAGTACTTC. Its translation is CASSQKERVSYEQYF. The full variable domain, rest sourced from reference TRBV2 and TRBJ2-7, is EPEVTQTPSHQVTQMGQEVILRCVPISNHLYFYWYRQILGQKVEFLVSFYNNEISEKSEIFDDQFSVERPDGSNFTLKIRSTKLEDSAMYFCASSQKERVSYEQYFGPGTRLTVT.

The sample holds one count of this clone. CDR3 in amino acids: CASSPPAYNEQFF. CDR3 nucleotide sequence: TGTGCCAGCAGCCCCCCCGCTTACAATGAGCAGTTCTTC. The rearrangement links TRBV6-5 to TRBJ2-1, with D unresolved. Germline V CDR1 and CDR2: MNHEY, SVGAGI. The CDR3 is made up of 13 amino acids. The V and J ends lost 6 bases and 4 bases respectively, with 10 bases between them.

This clone is a singleton in its sample. The V gene is TRBV6-5, the J gene TRBJ1-5; TRBD1 matches 7 bases. The CDR3 covers 15 residues. After removal of 2 bases from V and 5 bases from J, the junction contained 6 bases not matched to a gene. Germline assignment: CDR1 MNHEY and CDR2 SVGAGI. The DNA for the CDR3 is TGTGCCAGCAGTTACACCACAGGGGTTGATCAGCCCCAGCATTTT. Residues: CASSYTTGVDQPQHF.

The V gene is TRBV18, the J gene TRBJ2-2; tentative D call: TRBD1 (6 bases). This CDR3 has 13 amino acids. Germline CDR1 KGHSH, CDR2 LQKENI. V dropped 6 bases and J dropped 7 bases, with 12 bases sitting between them. The CDR3 region is CASSLQGNGELFF. The CDR3 nucleotides read TGTGCCAGCTCTCTCCAGGGGAACGGGGAGCTGTTTTTT.

The chain couples TRBV4-2 to TRBJ1-2; a weak D match, TRBD1 (5 bases). The V end lost 0 bases, the J end lost 8 bases, and 22 bases lay between the germline ends. CDR1 and CDR2 from the germline V gene are LGHNA and YNFKEQ. The CDR3 consists of 17 residues. Here the CDR3 reads CASSQEPSGGFLSGYTF. The CDR3 DNA reads as TGTGCCAGCAGCCAAGAGCCCTCGGGGGGATTTTTAAGCGGCTACACCTTC.

The chain combines TRBV5-4 with TRBJ2-7; TRBD2 matches at 8 bases. Losses at the gene ends were 4 bases for V and 0 bases for J; bases not matched to a gene: 12. Germline V gives CDR1 SGHNT, CDR2 YYREEE (reference sequence). This CDR3 has 17 residues. Here the CDR3 DNA reads TGTGCCAGCAGCCCCCCCGGGGTAGCGGGGAGCTCCTACGAGCAGTACTTC. It yields the protein CASSPPGVAGSSYEQYF.

This chain joins TRBV5-1 and TRBJ2-1; no clear D. CDR1 and CDR2 from the germline V gene are SGHRS and YFSETQ. Trimming cost V 0 bases and J 5 bases, with 12 bases left between them. The CDR3 extends over 15 amino acids. The CDR3, as DNA: TGCGCCAGCAGCTTGGTCCCAGCGCCTGACAATGAGCAGTTCTTC. It specifies CASSLVPAPDNEQFF.

This clone was counted once. The V call is TRBV7-2, the J call TRBJ1-6; D not resolved. The CDR3 contains 15 residues. CDR1 and CDR2 from the germline V gene are SGHTA and FQGNSA. With 7 bases removed from V and 4 bases from J, the gap between germline ends came to 14 bases. CDR3 loop: CASISSGLYNSPLHF. The CDR3 DNA follows: TGTGCCAGCATCTCATCAGGACTATATAATTCACCCCTCCACTTT. The whole variable domain, remainder taken from reference TRBV7-2 and TRBJ1-6, is GAGVSQSPSNKVTEKGKDVELRCDPISGHTALYWYRQSLGQGLEFLIYFQGNSAPDKSGLPSDRFSAERTGGSVSTLTIQRTQQEDSAVYLCASISSGLYNSPLHFGNGTRLTVT.

The chain employs TRBV27 and TRBJ1-5; D call uncertain. CDR1 and CDR2 from the germline V gene are MNHEY and SMNVEV (reference sequence). V lost 0 bases to trimming and J lost 7 bases, with 16 bases between them. The CDR3 extends over 16 amino acids. The CDR3 region is CASSLSALVRIQPQHF. The CDR3 DNA reads as TGTGCCAGCAGTTTATCGGCACTCGTCCGAATACAGCCCCAGCATTTT.

This sequence joins TRBV6-5 and TRBJ1-5; 11 nucleotides line up with TRBD1. The germline V gene has CDR1 MNHEY and CDR2 SVGAGI. With 4 bases clipped from V and 5 bases from J, the junction kept 4 bases outside the gene matches. This CDR3 has 15 amino acids. This chain's CDR3 is CASSSGQGVDQPQHF. DNA for the CDR3: TGTGCCAGCAGTTCGGGACAGGGGGTCGATCAGCCCCAGCATTTT.

V usage is TRBV2 and J usage is TRBJ2-1; D may be TRBD2 (6 bases). Germline V gene lookup returns CDR1 SNHLY and CDR2 FYNNEI. V was clipped by 6 bases and J by 3 bases, with 12 bases between them. The CDR3 runs to 14 residues. CDR3 sequence reads: CASREGYRYNEQFF. CDR3 in DNA: TGTGCCAGCAGGGAGGGATACCGCTACAATGAGCAGTTCTTC.

Only a few counts were recorded for this clone. This chain uses TRBV7-2 with TRBJ1-2, with D perhaps matching TRBD1 (6 bases). Per germline, CDR1 SGHTA and CDR2 FQGNSA. V was shortened by 0 bases and J by 6 bases, with 17 bases between the two germline ends. This CDR3 is 16 amino acids long. The CDR3 is CASSLAPTRGAHGYTF. The DNA for the CDR3 is TGTGCCAGCAGCTTAGCACCGACTAGGGGGGCCCATGGCTACACCTTC.

V and J are TRBV7-2 and TRBJ2-5, with 12 bases lining up with TRBD2. The CDR3 consists of 17 residues. After removal of 0 bases from V and 2 bases from J, the junction contained 4 bases not matched to a gene. The germline CDR1 and CDR2 sequences are SGHTA and FQGNSA. The CDR3 region has the DNA TGTGCCAGCAGCTTAGCGATCCTAGCGGGAGGGCAAGAGACCCAGTACTTC. Protein: CASSLAILAGGQETQYF.

The chain is built from TRBV18 and TRBJ2-2; D is unresolved. CDR3 length equals 13 residues. From germline, CDR1 is KGHSH and CDR2 LQKENI. Trimming shortened V by 3 bases and J by 11 bases, and 13 bases separated the two germline ends. The CDR3 DNA sequence: TGTGCCAGCTCACCGTTCACGGGCGGAGAGCTGTTTTTT. Translating gives CASSPFTGGELFF.

V gene TRBV5-8 combines with J gene TRBJ1-1; D possibly corresponds to TRBD1 (5 bases). Germline assignment: CDR1 SGHTS and CDR2 YDEGEE. This CDR3 region has 11 residues. The V gene lost 3 bases and the J gene lost 11 bases, with 11 bases spanning the gap. In nucleotides, the CDR3 is TGTGCCAGCAGCTCCAGGGCAGGGGCTTTCTTT. This encodes CASSSRAGAFF.